This section outlines one TCR beta chain sequence together with its context. The length of the CDR3 is 16 residues. Trimming removed 1 base at V and 3 bases at J, with 15 bases between. Germline V gene lookup returns CDR1 LNHNV and CDR2 YYDKDF (reference sequence). The sample originates from a study of technical replicates of blood from a few donors. TCRdb's copy holds only in-frame clones and misses some; the assay was immunoSEQ multiplex PCR. Of 80,000 to 85,000 clones in the sample, roughly 90% are singletons; the top ten hold about 0.38%. Sequencing was performed on T cells isolated from PBMCs. The J gene is TRBJ1-1, the V gene TRBV15, with D maybe TRBD1 (6 bases). This clonotype originated in a human donor in good health. CDR3 in amino acids: CATSRGRTEKYTEAFF. CDR3 DNA: TGTGCCACCAGCAGAGGCCGGACAGAAAAATACACTGAAGCTTTCTTT.